This passage covers 21 T cell receptor beta chains from one sample sequenced in a study of Graves' ophthalmopathy and Graves' hyperthyroidism. Amplification targeted the TCR beta CDR3 regions, with RNA transcripts as the source material. After a first-round RT-PCR with HTBI primers, a second-round multiplex PCR was run. A single record per CDR3 protein comes from TCRdb applying MiXCR to the multiplex PCR reads. Here the sample spans some 400,000 distinct CDR3 sequences, about 17% being singletons. Sequencing was carried out using peripheral blood. All receptors come from a woman younger than 30 with Graves' ophthalmopathy.

This clonotype was seen at least ten times. The chain employs TRBV12-3 or TRBV12-4 and TRBJ1-3; perhaps TRBD1 as D (6 bases). The CDR3 extends over 17 amino acids. V was clipped by 2 bases and J by 4 bases, with 18 bases between them. The CDR3 loop reads CASSLRRGGARGNTIYF. The CDR3 nucleotides are TGTGCCAGCAGTTTAAGGCGCGGGGGGGCGAGGGGAAACACCATATATTTT.

The V gene is TRBV6-1, the J gene TRBJ1-5; no clear D. Trimming cost V 3 bases and J 6 bases, with 9 bases left between them. The CDR3 loop spans 13 amino acids. CDR1 is MNHNS, CDR2 SASEGT, per germline. CDR3 bases: TGTGCCAGCAGTGAGACCGGGGTTCAGCCCCAGCATTTT. It translates to CASSETGVQPQHF.

This clonotype was seen many times. The V call is TRBV27, the J call TRBJ2-7; 8 bases are a match to TRBD2. The CDR3 is 16 amino acids. The junction had 4 bases not matched to a gene; V was cut back by 0 bases and J by 0 bases. CDR1 is MNHEY, CDR2 SMNVEV, per germline (reference sequence). The CDR3 loop reads CASSLSAGVTSYEQYF. Here the CDR3 DNA reads TGTGCCAGCAGTTTATCAGCGGGAGTGACCTCCTACGAGCAGTACTTC.

This clonotype occurred many times. The gene calls are TRBV6-5 and TRBJ2-5, with TRBD2 matching over 10 bases. V lost 7 bases, J lost 4 bases, and 3 bases stayed unmatched. Germline CDR1 MNHEY, CDR2 SVGAGI. The CDR3 totals 13 residues. The CDR3 reads CASTSSGGETQYF. As DNA, the CDR3 is TGTGCCAGCACCTCTAGCGGGGGAGAGACCCAGTACTTC.

This clonotype was counted at least ten times. The CDR3 loop is CSARDLRTEKETQYF. The CDR3 bases are TGCAGTGCTAGAGACCTGAGGACGGAGAAAGAGACCCAGTACTTC. The V gene is TRBV20-1, the J gene TRBJ2-5, with D unclear. The CDR3 has 15 residues. Deletions cut 0 bases from V and 3 bases from J, with 14 bases between. Germline assignment: CDR1 DFQATT and CDR2 SNEGSKA (reference sequence).

This clonotype was detected ten times or more. The V and J genes are TRBV4-3 and TRBJ1-5; 9 bases are shared with TRBD1. Per the germline V gene, CDR1 is LGHNA and CDR2 is YSLEER. The length of the CDR3 is 16 residues. V gave up 0 bases and J gave up 5 bases; unmatched junction bases: 5. This chain's CDR3 is CASSQDVGQGYQPQHF. The DNA of the CDR3 is TGCGCCAGCAGCCAAGACGTGGGACAGGGTTATCAGCCCCAGCATTTT.

This chain links TRBV11-1 with TRBJ2-4; 11 bases agree with TRBD2. This CDR3 has 16 residues. Germline trimming cut 3 bases from V and 1 base from J; bases unmatched to any gene: 2. CDR1 and CDR2 from the germline V gene are SGHAT and FQDESV (reference sequence). The DNA of the CDR3 is TGTGCCAGCAGCTTGGGACTAGCGGTGGCCAAAAACATTCAGTACTTC. Its translation is CASSLGLAVAKNIQYF. The full variable domain, in which reference TRBV11-1 and TRBJ2-4 provide the parts outside the CDR3, is EAEVAQSPRYKITEKSQAVAFWCDPISGHATLYWYRQILGQGPELLVQFQDESVVDDSQLPKDRFSAERLKGVDSTLKIQPAELGDSAMYLCASSLGLAVAKNIQYFGAGTRLSVL.

This clonotype has at least ten counts. This rearrangement joins TRBV6-2 or TRBV6-3 to TRBJ2-7; D possibly uses TRBD1 or TRBD2 (5 bases each). CDR1 is MNHEY and CDR2 is SVGEGT in the germline V gene. V dropped 0 bases and J dropped 0 bases, with 9 bases sitting between them. CDR3 length equals 15 residues. CDR3 sequence reads: CASSYSNGASYEQYF. For the CDR3, the DNA is TGTGCCAGCAGTTACTCGAACGGGGCCTCCTACGAGCAGTACTTC.

A single count supports this clonotype. The chain carries TRBV24-1 and TRBJ1-1; D gene ambiguous. The CDR3 has 19 amino acids. Germline CDR1 KGHDR, CDR2 SFDVKD. V was pared by 0 bases and J by 0 bases, with 19 bases between. CDR3 residues: CATSDLASARDGMNTEAFF. The CDR3 nucleotides read TGTGCCACCAGTGATTTGGCCAGCGCCCGGGATGGCATGAACACTGAAGCTTTCTTT.

J is TRBJ2-7 and V is TRBV6-5; D unclear. V dropped 5 bases and J dropped 5 bases, with 10 bases sitting between them. The length of the CDR3 is 12 residues. Germline CDR1 and CDR2: MNHEY and SVGAGI. The CDR3 DNA sequence: TGTGCCAGCAGTAACAGTATCCACGAGCAGTACTTC. Translated: CASSNSIHEQYF.

This clonotype has ten or more counts. The chain employs TRBV4-3 and TRBJ2-5; 8 bases agree with TRBD2. The ends lost 3 bases at V and 4 bases at J; junction bases unmatched: 4. The V gene's germline CDR1 is LGHNA and CDR2 YSLEER. CDR3 size: 14 residues. CDR3 nucleotide sequence: TGCGCCAGCAGCCACGCGGGACTAGGAGAGACCCAGTACTTC. Translated, it gives CASSHAGLGETQYF.

This clonotype appeared many times. The chain combines TRBV6-5 with TRBJ2-6; 7 nucleotides align to TRBD1. CDR1 MNHEY and CDR2 SVGAGI come from the germline V gene. With V trimmed by 1 base and J by 0 bases, 12 bases remained unmatched. The CDR3 extends over 20 amino acids. Here the CDR3 reads CASSYYHGDSPSSGANVLTF. The CDR3 DNA reads TGTGCCAGCAGTTACTACCATGGGGACAGCCCTAGCTCTGGGGCCAACGTCCTGACTTTC.

This clonotype has ten or more counts. This chain joins TRBV10-3 and TRBJ2-7; 9 bases align to TRBD1. Trimming took 6 bases from V and 2 from J; bases not matched to a gene: 5. The germline gives CDR1 ENHRY, CDR2 SYGVKD. This CDR3 is built from 14 residues. CDR3 in DNA: TGTGCCATCAGCCGGGACAGGGTAGCCTACGAGCAGTACTTC. Encoded protein: CAISRDRVAYEQYF.

The chain carries TRBV20-1 and TRBJ1-5; D unclear. This CDR3 region has 12 residues. V dropped 1 base and J dropped 10 bases, with 11 bases sitting between them. CDR1 is DFQATT, CDR2 SNEGSKA, per germline (reference sequence). CDR3 sequence reads: CSARAGSSPQHF. In nucleotides, the CDR3 is TGCAGTGCTAGAGCCGGTTCCTCACCCCAGCATTTT.

This clonotype was seen many times. The gene calls are TRBV24-1 and TRBJ2-2; perhaps TRBD1 as D (5 bases). Trimming pared 8 bases from V and 1 base from J, leaving 7 bases between. Germline values: CDR1 KGHDR, CDR2 SFDVKD. This CDR3 is 13 amino acids long. The CDR3 DNA sequence: TGTGCCACCACCGACAGGAACACCGGGGAGCTGTTTTTT. This translates into CATTDRNTGELFF.

This clonotype appeared many times. The rearrangement joins TRBV12-3 or TRBV12-4 to TRBJ2-7; TRBD2 aligns across 8 bases. The CDR3 covers 16 residues. The V segment lost 10 bases and the J segment 1 base; nucleotides outside the gene matches: 15. In DNA form, the CDR3 reads TGTGCCACCTCCAAACTCGGCCTAGCGGGTTCCTACGAGCAGTACTTC. Protein: CATSKLGLAGSYEQYF.

This clonotype was counted at least ten times. The gene calls are TRBV7-2 and TRBJ1-2; D gene uncertain. The V end lost 5 bases, the J end lost 4 bases, and 14 bases lay between the germline ends. CDR3 length: 14 residues. Germline CDR1 SGHTA, CDR2 FQGNSA. The CDR3 is CASSGQREAYGYTF. CDR3 sequence (DNA): TGTGCCAGCAGCGGGCAACGAGAGGCCTATGGCTACACCTTC.

Ten or more counts support this clonotype. The gene calls are TRBV7-2 and TRBJ2-5, with a possible D match to TRBD2 (6 bases). Germline V CDR1 and CDR2: SGHTA, FQGNSA. The CDR3 totals 15 residues. V lost 1 base, J lost 1 base, and 10 bases lay in between. CDR3 protein: CASSLVAAVQETQYF. DNA for the CDR3: TGTGCCAGCAGCTTAGTAGCGGCAGTCCAAGAGACCCAGTACTTC.

This clonotype was detected many times. The rearrangement uses TRBV27 and TRBJ2-2, with D unresolved. V gave up 3 bases and J gave up 6 bases, with 8 bases separating them. CDR3 length: 13 amino acids. Germline-derived CDR1 and CDR2 are MNHEY and SMNVEV (reference sequence). CDR3 loop: CASSLRVSGELFF. The CDR3, as DNA: TGTGCCAGCAGTTTGCGAGTTTCCGGGGAGCTGTTTTTT.

In its sample, this clonotype was seen many times. J is TRBJ2-2 and V is TRBV11-2; D gene uncertain. The V and J ends lost 3 bases and 3 bases respectively, with 5 bases between them. In germline, CDR1 is SGHAT, CDR2 FQNNGV. The CDR3 has 13 residues. The DNA for the CDR3 is TGTGCCAGCAGCTTCTCTGACACCGGGGAGCTGTTTTTT. Translating gives CASSFSDTGELFF.

This clonotype has ten or more counts. The chain combines TRBV20-1 with TRBJ1-6; TRBD1 matches at 7 bases. The trim removed 1 base at V and 9 bases at J, leaving 9 bases unmatched. The V gene's germline CDR1 is DFQATT and CDR2 SNEGSKA (reference sequence). The CDR3 consists of 15 residues. CDR3 sequence: CSARGLTGESSPLHF. DNA for the CDR3: TGCAGTGCTAGAGGGCTTACAGGGGAGAGTTCACCCCTCCACTTT.